This entry lists 7 T cell receptor beta chains sequenced from one sample in a study of control samples from healthy donors and cancer patients. Method: immunoSEQ multiplex PCR; TCRdb's copy keeps in-frame clones and lacks some. The table lists 100,000 to 150,000 clones, around 87% of them singletons. The sample taken for sequencing was blood. The source of these receptors is a man in his sixties in good health.

This chain connects TRBV5-1 to TRBJ2-7; the match to TRBD1 covers 7 bases. The CDR3 contains 15 residues. The germline CDR1 and CDR2 sequences are SGHRS and YFSETQ. The V gene end was trimmed by 4 bases and the J gene end by 5 bases; junction bases not matched to a gene: 12. CDR3 region: CASSGGQVSRDEQYF. The CDR3 coding sequence is TGCGCCAGCAGCGGAGGACAGGTCTCCAGGGACGAGCAGTACTTC.

The chain couples TRBV7-2 to TRBJ1-5, with unresolved D. The V end was cut by 5 bases, the J end by 8 bases, with 10 bases between. This CDR3 comprises 12 residues. Germline values: CDR1 SGHTA, CDR2 FQGNSA. CDR3 in DNA: TGTGCCAGCAGCCCCTACGGAGAGCCCCAGCATTTT. Amino acids: CASSPYGEPQHF.

This clone is a singleton in its sample. The V call is TRBV28, the J call TRBJ1-6; D is unclear. Germline V gives CDR1 MDHEN, CDR2 SYDVKM. There are 12 residues in the CDR3. Trimming removed 2 bases from V and 7 bases from J, with 3 bases in between. CDR3 nucleotides: TGTGCCAGCAGTTTAGGCAATTCACCCCTCCACTTT. Encoded protein: CASSLGNSPLHF.

This clone was counted once. This chain joins TRBV28 and TRBJ2-7; TRBD1 agrees at 10 bases. Germline assignment: CDR1 MDHEN and CDR2 SYDVKM. The CDR3 spans 15 residues. V shed 4 bases and J 3 bases; nucleotides not matched to a gene: 6. The CDR3 loop reads CASSYRGDRGYEQYF. The CDR3 bases are TGTGCCAGCAGTTATCGTGGGGACAGGGGCTACGAGCAGTACTTC.

The V call is TRBV12-3 or TRBV12-4, the J call TRBJ2-7; D unresolved. V lost 5 bases and J 7 bases, leaving 9 bases between the germline ends. The CDR3 extends over 11 amino acids. CDR3 sequence reads: CASSPGREQYF. The CDR3 DNA follows: TGTGCCAGCAGTCCCGGCCGGGAGCAGTACTTC.

CDR3 residues: CASSAITGARGTDTQYF. The CDR3 bases are TGTGCCAGTAGTGCAATAACGGGGGCGAGGGGCACAGATACGCAGTATTTT. The gene calls are TRBV19 and TRBJ2-3, with D tentatively TRBD1 or TRBD2 (6 bases each). Germline values: CDR1 LNHDA, CDR2 SQIVND (reference sequence). This CDR3 is 17 amino acids long. Trimming removed 5 bases at V and 1 base at J, with 19 bases between.

The chain recombines TRBV3-1 (or the pseudogene TRBV3-2) with TRBJ2-3; 8 bases fit TRBD1. J gave up 0 bases and V 4 bases, and 3 bases lay outside the gene matches. The CDR3 sequence is 15 residues long. The germline V gene encodes CDR1 LGHDT and CDR2 YNNKEL (reference sequence). This CDR3 reads CASSPWTGSTDTQYF. CDR3 in DNA: TGTGCCAGCAGCCCATGGACAGGGAGCACAGATACGCAGTATTTT.